The TCR beta chain described here comes from a study of blood T cells in healthy people across ages. Together with a sample-barcoded 5' primer, a J-beta primer mix was included in a second PCR lasting about 6 to 11 cycles. Every cDNA molecule carried a tag from a template-switch adaptor bearing 12 random nucleotides. Each CDR3 protein is one row after TCRdb ran MiXCR on the 5' RACE reads. Of 980,000 or so distinct CDR3 sequences listed, 40% to 60% are singletons. Comment on this clonotype: The junction and the germline gene differ at one end; a read error may be behind it.

Donors ranged from roughly 6 to 90 years old and were healthy Caucasians in Russia. Each donor had 9 to 10 milliliters of peripheral blood drawn. No fewer than 7 million PBMCs went into each sample. This receptor was taken from a man aged 30 to 39 in good health. Material for sequencing was blood.

The CDR3 is CVSSATPYYEQYF. In DNA, the CDR3 is TGTGTCAGCAGTGCAACCCCCTACTACGAGCAGTACTTC. V and J are TRBV6-2 or TRBV6-3 and TRBJ2-5, with D unclear. The J call may be mistaken, given a closer DNA end match to TRBJ2-7. This CDR3 region has 13 residues. Germline V gene sequence: CDR1 MNHEY, CDR2 SVGEGT.